This TCR beta chain was identified during a study of OX40 agonist ivuxolimab in advanced cancers. For the study at large: Six ivuxolimab dose levels, 0.01 to 10 mg/kg, were given intravenously every 2 weeks.

Systemic immunosuppression or a history of autoimmune disease excluded patients. The method was immunoSEQ multiplex PCR; TCRdb's version includes in-frame clones alone and lacks a portion of them. The sample contains about 35,000 clones, roughly 80% of which appear only once. Germline CDR1 is MNHNS and CDR2 is SASEGT. V lost 6 bases to trimming and J lost 0 bases, with 12 bases between them. The CDR3 consists of 14 residues. Study-wide points: The average count of expanded clones was higher among CD8+ T cells than among CD4+.

Concerning this clone: Its antigen is still unknown.

The sample in question was CD4+ or CD8+ T cells sorted from blood, obtained in a trial of the OX40 agonist ivuxolimab. V and J are TRBV6-1 and TRBJ2-7; a weak D match, TRBD2 (5 bases). The receptor comes from an adult with an advanced solid tumor such as melanoma, head and neck, liver or kidney cancer. The chain's CDR3 is CASSLGLSSYEQYF. Written as DNA, the CDR3 is TGTGCCAGCAGCCTCGGACTGAGCTCCTACGAGCAGTACTTC.